Listed below are T cell receptor beta chains from one sample, sequenced in a study of OX40 agonist ivuxolimab in advanced cancers. The table came from immunoSEQ multiplex PCR; TCRdb's copy has only in-frame clones and leaves some out. Among approximately 94,000 clones, approximately 80% were seen once, and the ten largest hold roughly 1.1%. Sequenced material: CD4+ or CD8+ T cells sorted from blood, taken in a trial of the OX40 agonist ivuxolimab. These receptors originate from an adult with an advanced solid tumor such as melanoma, head and neck, liver or kidney cancer. Each CDR3 is given with its conserved first and last residue. D genes are given only for firm matches. Rows give clone size only sometimes, using once, few, many, or a class for an expanded clone.

D,V,size,J,DNA,CDR3
NA,TRBV11-2,NA,TRBJ1-6,TGTGCCAGCAGCACGGAGAGGAGGTCCTATAATTCACCCCTCCACTTT,CASSTERRSYNSPLHF
NA,TRBV11-2,NA,TRBJ2-3,TGTGCCAGCAGCTTGGGACTGGCCAGCCGCACAGATACGCAGTATTTT,CASSLGLASRTDTQYF
NA,TRBV5-8,NA,TRBJ1-4,TGTGCCAGCAGCTTGCCTTATCGGCAGGGTGAAGAAAAACTGTTTTTT,CASSLPYRQGEEKLFF
NA,TRBV6-1,NA,TRBJ2-5,TGTGCCAGCAGTGACGACATGGGGGCAGGAGAGACCCAGTACTTC,CASSDDMGAGETQYF
TRBD1,TRBV7-2,few,TRBJ1-2,TGTGCCAGCAGCTTAGGGGCCGGGACAGGGGGCTCGGTCTACACCTTC,CASSLGAGTGGSVYTF
NA,TRBV4-3,once,TRBJ2-2,TGCGCCAGCAGCCGAAGCGGCGTCGGGGAGCTGTTTTTT,CASSRSGVGELFF
NA,TRBV7-2,NA,TRBJ2-3,TGTGCCAGCAGCCCCAGGGGGGGGCGGGGGGCCACAGATACGCAGTATTTT,CASSPRGGRGATDTQYF
NA,TRBV7-3,NA,TRBJ2-7,TGTGCCAGCAGCTCCGGTCCCTACGAGCAGTACTTC,CASSSGPYEQYF
NA,TRBV7-2,NA,TRBJ2-2,TGTGCCAGCAGCTTAGCATCGGGTCGTTGGCACACGGCCGCCGGGGAGCTGTTTTTT,CASSLASGRWHTAAGELFF
NA,TRBV11-1,once,TRBJ2-5,TGTGCCAGCAGCTCCGGACTAGGGGGAGAGACCCAGTACTTC,CASSSGLGGETQYF
NA,TRBV30,NA,TRBJ1-1,TGTGCCTTCTACCCGAACAGGAACACTGAAGCTTTCTTT,CAFYPNRNTEAFF
NA,TRBV6-5,NA,TRBJ1-2,TGTGCCAGCAGCCAAGACCCTGACCCTCCGGAAGGCTACACCTTC,CASSQDPDPPEGYTF
NA,TRBV25-1,NA,TRBJ2-7,TGTGCCAGGGCCCCAGGGGCCGGCGAGCAGTACTTC,CARAPGAGEQYF
TRBD1,TRBV7-8,NA,TRBJ2-3,TGTGCCAGCAGCTTCGCGACAGGGTGGCCAGATACGCAGTATTTT,CASSFATGWPDTQYF
NA,TRBV6-5,NA,TRBJ2-7,TGTGCCACCTTCGGGACAAACTACGAGCAGTACTTC,CATFGTNYEQYF
TRBD1,TRBV10-1,few,TRBJ1-3,TGCGCCAGCAGTGGGAGGGGACAGGCAGGCGGAAACACCATATATTTT,CASSGRGQAGGNTIYF
NA,TRBV27,NA,TRBJ2-1,TGTGCCAGCAGTTTATCGTTGGGATTCTACAATGAGCAGTTCTTC,CASSLSLGFYNEQFF
NA,TRBV9,few,TRBJ1-6,TGTGCCAGCAGCGTATATGATTCTGGGCAGGGCAATTCACCCCTCCACTTT,CASSVYDSGQGNSPLHF
NA,TRBV6-5,few,TRBJ1-6,TGTGCCAGCAGTTACTCAGGGGGGCACGGGTATTCACCCCTCCACTTT,CASSYSGGHGYSPLHF
NA,TRBV11-3,NA,TRBJ2-2,TGTGCCAGCAGCTTATCCGGAGGAGACACCGGGGAGCTGTTTTTT,CASSLSGGDTGELFF
NA,TRBV11-2,NA,TRBJ1-1,TGTGCCAGCAGCTTAATGTCAGGAGGGGACACTGAAGCTTTCTTT,CASSLMSGGDTEAFF
NA,TRBV28,NA,TRBJ2-7,TGTGCCAGCAGCTCCGGGACACCCGAGCAGTACTTC,CASSSGTPEQYF
NA,TRBV6-5,NA,TRBJ2-7,TGTGCCAGCACCAAACAGGGAGGGGAGCAGTACTTC,CASTKQGGEQYF
TRBD1,TRBV10-2,NA,TRBJ1-1,TGCGCCAGCAGTGAACAGGGGGCCACTGAAGCTTTCTTT,CASSEQGATEAFF
NA,TRBV5-6,NA,TRBJ2-3,TGTGCCAGCGGACGACGGACAGCATTGATCACAGATACGCAGTATTTT,CASGRRTALITDTQYF
NA,TRBV27,NA,TRBJ1-2,TGTGCCAGCAGTTTCTCTGGGGGACGGACCAGGGATGGCTACACCTTC,CASSFSGGRTRDGYTF
NA,TRBV7-9,NA,TRBJ1-2,TGTGCCAGCAGCACCGCGGCCGGTGGCTACACCTTC,CASSTAAGGYTF
NA,TRBV25-1,NA,TRBJ1-2,TGTGCCAGCAGTGAATCGTTTCAGGGAGGGGGGTTCTATGGCTACACCTTC,CASSESFQGGGFYGYTF
NA,TRBV6-5,few,TRBJ2-2,TGTGCCAGCAGGCAACTTCCCGGGGAGCTGTTTTTT,CASRQLPGELFF
NA,TRBV4-2,NA,TRBJ2-5,TGTGCCAGCAGCCAAGACGCAGGAGCGGAGACCCAGTACTTC,CASSQDAGAETQYF
NA,TRBV4-2,NA,TRBJ1-4,TGTGCCAGCAGCCTCAAGCACGGGACGGGAGCAGCTTGGGCTAATGAAAAACTGTTTTTT,CASSLKHGTGAAWANEKLFF
TRBD1,TRBV10-3,NA,TRBJ1-4,TGTGCCATCAGTGAGTTAGGACAGGCCGATGAAAAACTGTTTTTT,CAISELGQADEKLFF
TRBD1,TRBV18,NA,TRBJ1-6,TGTGCCAGCTCACCTTGGACAGGGGACTATAATTCACCCCTCCACTTT,CASSPWTGDYNSPLHF
TRBD1,TRBV5-1,NA,TRBJ2-7,TGCGCCAGCAGCCCGGGACAGAACTACGAGCAGTACTTC,CASSPGQNYEQYF
TRBD1,TRBV28,NA,TRBJ1-1,TGTGCCAGCAGTTTATGGGGGACAGAGAACACTGAAGCTTTCTTT,CASSLWGTENTEAFF
TRBD1,TRBV7-9,once,TRBJ2-1,TGTGCCAGCAGCTTAGAGATGGGACAGGGCTCCTACAATGAGCAGTTCTTC,CASSLEMGQGSYNEQFF